The 23 T cell receptor beta chains in this list originate from one sample, sequenced in a study of blood T cell repertoires in COVID-19. TCRdb's copy holds only in-frame clones and misses some; the assay was immunoSEQ multiplex PCR. The sample shows roughly 150,000 clones, 86% of them seen only once. Sequenced input: PBMCs or T cells enriched from blood (not recorded which). All receptors come from a man aged 50 to 60 who had recovered from COVID-19.

This chain connects TRBV7-8 to TRBJ2-2; 8 positions agree with TRBD1. J was trimmed by 7 bases and V by 3 bases; bases with no gene match: 7. CDR3 size: 15 residues. Germline CDR1 is SGHVS and CDR2 is FQNEAQ. CDR3 sequence reads: CASSFAGGAVGELFF. The CDR3 nucleotides read TGTGCCAGCAGCTTCGCAGGGGGCGCGGTCGGGGAGCTGTTTTTT.

This clone was recorded only once. This sequence joins TRBV7-2 and TRBJ1-2; D possibly corresponds to TRBD1 (5 bases). V was cut by 2 bases and J by 0 bases, with 10 bases left in between. From germline, CDR1 is SGHTA and CDR2 FQGNSA. The CDR3 is 15 residues long. The CDR3: CASSLTGGPNYGYTF. In nucleotides, the CDR3 is TGTGCCAGCAGCTTAACGGGGGGACCTAACTATGGCTACACCTTC.

This chain links TRBV18 with TRBJ2-2; 8 nucleotides line up with TRBD1. The CDR3 totals 15 residues. J gave up 6 bases and V 3 bases, and 6 bases lay outside the gene matches. CDR1 KGHSH and CDR2 LQKENI come from the germline V gene. CDR3 region: CASSPASQGAGELFF. DNA for the CDR3: TGTGCCAGCTCACCTGCCTCACAGGGGGCCGGGGAGCTGTTTTTT.

This clone was picked up one time. J is TRBJ1-5 and V is TRBV5-6; D not resolved. This CDR3 has 15 amino acids. V lost 2 bases and J 0 bases, leaving 9 bases between the germline ends. CDR1 and CDR2 (germline): SGHDT, YYEEEE. CDR3 sequence reads: CASSFFGNSNQPQHF. The DNA of the CDR3 is TGTGCCAGCAGCTTTTTCGGGAATAGCAATCAGCCCCAGCATTTT.

The rearrangement joins TRBV28 to TRBJ1-3; D is unresolved. CDR3 length equals 17 residues. From germline, CDR1 is MDHEN and CDR2 SYDVKM. Trimming removed 6 bases from V and 0 bases from J, with 18 bases in between. This CDR3 reads CASSLSHWEYSGNTIYF. As DNA, the CDR3 is TGTGCCAGCAGCCTAAGCCATTGGGAGTACTCTGGAAACACCATATATTTT.

The chain joins TRBV28 to TRBJ1-2; a weak D match, TRBD1 (5 bases). The germline CDR1 and CDR2 sequences are MDHEN and SYDVKM. The CDR3 extends over 11 amino acids. V was cut by 8 bases and J by 4 bases, with 8 bases left in between. CDR3 amino acids: CASSGGYGYTF. The CDR3 coding sequence is TGTGCCAGCTCCGGGGGCTATGGCTACACCTTC.

This clone was seen only once. V usage is TRBV19 and J usage is TRBJ2-7; 8 bases align to TRBD1. The CDR3 covers 15 residues. Per germline, CDR1 LNHDA and CDR2 SQIVND (reference sequence). J lost 0 bases, V lost 1 base, and 2 bases had no gene match. The CDR3 region is CASSIGTGSSYEQYF. CDR3 DNA: TGTGCCAGTAGTATAGGGACAGGGAGCTCCTACGAGCAGTACTTC.

This clone appeared many times. CDR3 in amino acids: CASKPPPSGHGYNEQFF. CDR3 coding DNA: TGTGCCAGCAAACCTCCCCCATCGGGACACGGTTACAATGAGCAGTTCTTC. The chain has TRBV27 and TRBJ2-1; TRBD1 might be the D (6 bases). Germline V CDR1 and CDR2: MNHEY, SMNVEV (reference sequence). The CDR3 has 17 residues. Trimming removed 7 bases from V and 4 bases from J, with 23 bases in between.

V gene TRBV28 combines with J gene TRBJ2-7; a possible D gene is TRBD1 (6 bases). From germline, CDR1 is MDHEN and CDR2 SYDVKM. V lost 6 bases to trimming and J lost 5 bases, with 11 bases between them. This CDR3 contains 12 residues. CDR3 protein: CASSPYRDEQYV. CDR3 coding DNA: TGTGCCAGCAGCCCCTACAGGGACGAGCAGTACGTC.

This clone occurred once. This chain uses TRBV7-2 with TRBJ2-1; 10 bases align to TRBD2. V trimming: 6 bases; J trimming: 5 bases; junction bases outside the gene matches: 7. The CDR3 has 15 amino acids. Germline V lookup: CDR1 SGHTA, CDR2 FQGNSA. CDR3: CASRIGLAENNEQFF. The CDR3, as DNA: TGTGCCAGCAGGATTGGACTAGCGGAAAACAATGAGCAGTTCTTC.

The chain has TRBV5-1 and TRBJ1-4; TRBD1 matches at 7 bases. CDR1 and CDR2 (germline): SGHRS, YFSETQ. The ends lost 4 bases at V and 7 bases at J; junction bases unmatched: 13. CDR3 length: 16 residues. The CDR3 DNA follows: TGCGCCAGCAGCCGTCAGGGGGGTGAGGCTGCTGAAAAACTGTTTTTT. Amino acids: CASSRQGGEAAEKLFF. Combining the CDR3 with reference TRBV5-1 and TRBJ1-4 gives the whole variable domain KAGVTQTPRYLIKTRGQQVTLSCSPISGHRSVSWYQQTPGQGLQFLFEYFSETQRNKGNFPGRFSGRQFSNSRSEMNVSTLELGDSALYLCASSRQGGEAAEKLFFGSGTQLSVL.

This chain uses TRBV19 with TRBJ1-1, with TRBD1 matching over 10 bases. Germline values: CDR1 LNHDA, CDR2 SQIVND (reference sequence). This CDR3 comprises 14 residues. V dropped 7 bases and J dropped 4; count of bases not matched to a gene: 6. For the CDR3, the DNA is TGTGCCAGTACCCTGACAGGGGGCGTCACTGAAGCTTTCTTT. Protein: CASTLTGGVTEAFF. The whole variable domain, remainder taken from reference TRBV19 and TRBJ1-1, is DGGITQSPKYLFRKEGQNVTLSCEQNLNHDAMYWYRQDPGQGLRLIYYSQIVNDFQKGDIAEGYSVSREKKESFPLTVTSAQKNPTAFYLCASTLTGGVTEAFFGQGTRLTVV.

The gene calls are TRBV9 and TRBJ1-2; D not resolved. CDR1 and CDR2 (germline): SGDLS, YYNGEE. This CDR3 has 15 residues. Trimming cost V 4 bases and J 1 base, with 14 bases left between them. CDR3 residues: CASSPNAGFNYGYTF. Written as DNA, the CDR3 is TGTGCCAGCAGCCCCAATGCGGGATTTAACTATGGCTACACCTTC.

The genes are TRBV6-6 and TRBJ1-4; 9 nucleotides agree with TRBD1. Germline V lookup: CDR1 MNHNY, CDR2 SVGAGI (reference sequence). Unmatched junction bases numbered 7, after V lost 6 bases and J lost 2 bases. CDR3 length: 16 residues. The CDR3 bases are TGTGCCAGCAGCCGCGGACAGGGGAGGACTAATGAAAAACTGTTTTTT. Protein product: CASSRGQGRTNEKLFF.

The genes are TRBV25-1 and TRBJ1-2; D gene ambiguous. V was shortened by 4 bases and J by 6 bases, with 15 bases between the two germline ends. The CDR3 runs 14 residues. Per the germline V gene, CDR1 is MGHDK and CDR2 is SYGVNS. This CDR3 reads CASSARQARDGYTF. In DNA, the CDR3 is TGTGCCAGCAGTGCCCGTCAGGCGAGGGATGGCTACACCTTC.

V gene TRBV25-1 combines with J gene TRBJ1-1; D possibly corresponds to TRBD1 (6 bases). The CDR3 extends over 14 amino acids. V was shortened by 5 bases and J by 7 bases, with 17 bases between the two germline ends. CDR1 is MGHDK, CDR2 SYGVNS, per germline. The CDR3 loop reads CASSKPGQVIEAFF. CDR3 coding DNA: TGTGCCAGCAGTAAACCGGGACAAGTAATTGAAGCTTTCTTT.

This rearrangement joins TRBV9 to TRBJ2-1; 9 nucleotides match TRBD1. Germline lookup yields CDR1 SGDLS and CDR2 YYNGEE. The junction had 9 bases not matched to a gene; V was cut back by 3 bases and J by 8 bases. The CDR3 length is 15 residues. The CDR3 region has the DNA TGTGCCAGCAGCGGACCGGGACAGGGTTTACATGAGCAGTTCTTC. This encodes CASSGPGQGLHEQFF.

V and J are TRBV5-6 and TRBJ2-7; the D is unclear. This CDR3 has 13 amino acids. V lost 1 base and J lost 1, with 6 bases in between. Germline CDR1 is SGHDT and CDR2 is YYEEEE. The CDR3 spells CASSLFGSYEQYF. In DNA form, the CDR3 reads TGTGCCAGCAGCTTGTTCGGGTCCTACGAGCAGTACTTC. The full variable domain, completed using reference TRBV5-6 and TRBJ2-7, is DAGVTQSPTHLIKTRGQQVTLRCSPKSGHDTVSWYQQALGQGPQFIFQYYEEEERQRGNFPDRFSGHQFPNYSSELNVNALLLGDSALYLCASSLFGSYEQYFGPGTRLTVT.

V is TRBV25-1 and J is TRBJ1-5, with D perhaps matching TRBD1 (5 bases). CDR1 is MGHDK and CDR2 is SYGVNS in the germline V gene. Trimming pared 2 bases from V and 5 bases from J, leaving 10 bases between. The CDR3 covers 14 residues. DNA of the CDR3: TGTGCCAGCAGTGAACCAGGGTTTCATCAGCCCCAGCATTTT. Residues: CASSEPGFHQPQHF.

Here the CDR3 reads CASSSGLAGGTEQFF. In DNA form, the CDR3 reads TGTGCCAGCAGCTCGGGACTAGCGGGAGGAACTGAGCAGTTCTTC. The chain has TRBV11-2 and TRBJ2-1; 15 bases are a match to TRBD2. From germline, CDR1 is SGHAT and CDR2 FQNNGV. Unmatched junction bases numbered 4, after V lost 4 bases and J lost 9 bases. The length of the CDR3 is 15 residues.

Turning to this clone: The sample contains more than one DNA sequence encoding this CDR3. The chain recombines TRBV5-1 with TRBJ2-1; 8 bases line up with TRBD2. Trimming cost V 4 bases and J 4 bases; bases outside gene matches: 4. Germline V lookup: CDR1 SGHRS, CDR2 YFSETQ. This CDR3 spans 14 amino acids. The CDR3 DNA reads as TGCGCCAGCAGCCTAAGCGGGGGTTACAATGAGCAGTTCTTC. Protein: CASSLSGGYNEQFF.

The chain links TRBV4-3 to TRBJ2-3; 7 bases align to TRBD1. The CDR3 is 17 residues long. V was pared by 0 bases and J by 3 bases, with 9 bases of the junction left unmatched. Germline V CDR1 and CDR2: LGHNA, YSLEER. CDR3 nucleotides: TGCGCCAGCAGCCAAGAACCTAGGGGGCATGGGACAGATACGCAGTATTTT. Protein: CASSQEPRGHGTDTQYF.

CDR3 sequence (DNA): TGTGCCAGCAGCCAAGATAAAGGACAGGGGGCGCGGGGAGCTTTCTTT. This gives the protein CASSQDKGQGARGAFF. This chain joins TRBV3-1 (or the pseudogene TRBV3-2) and TRBJ1-1, with 11 bases that match TRBD1. This CDR3 comprises 16 residues. Germline V gene data show CDR1 as LGHDT and CDR2 as YNNKEL (reference sequence). V shed 0 bases and J 10 bases; nucleotides not matched to a gene: 10.